These 30 T cell receptor beta chains share one sample of origin, sequenced in a study of cytotoxic CD8 clonotypes in ibrutinib-treated CLL. The method was immunoSEQ multiplex PCR; TCRdb's version includes in-frame clones alone and lacks a portion of them. The sample yields under 200,000 clones, less than 85% seen once. This specimen consisted of PBMCs, obtained after 24 months of ibrutinib treatment. The receptors originated from a human donor with chronic lymphocytic leukemia.

This clone has a single count. This sequence joins TRBV13 and TRBJ2-3, with D unresolved. With 3 bases removed from V and 2 bases from J, the gap between germline ends came to 9 bases. There are 14 residues in the CDR3. Germline V gene sequence: CDR1 PRHDT, CDR2 FYEKMQ (reference sequence). As DNA, the CDR3 is TGTGCCAGCAGCTTGGTCCGTTCCACAGATACGCAGTATTTT. Protein: CASSLVRSTDTQYF.

V is TRBV6-5 and J is TRBJ2-7, with 14 bases that match TRBD2. This CDR3 contains 15 residues. The ends lost 6 bases at V and 6 bases at J; junction bases unmatched: 7. The germline V gene encodes CDR1 MNHEY and CDR2 SVGAGI. DNA of the CDR3: TGTGCCAGCAGCTCGGGGACTAGCGGGAGTCGCGAGCAGTACTTC. Residues: CASSSGTSGSREQYF.

The V call is TRBV7-8, the J call TRBJ2-7, with TRBD1 matching over 8 bases. V lost 2 bases to trimming and J lost 6 bases; unmatched junction nucleotides: 15. This CDR3 region has 17 residues. The V gene's germline CDR1 is SGHVS and CDR2 FQNEAQ. DNA of the CDR3: TGTGCCAGCAGCTTAAGGGTGGGACGGACAGGGCAAAGCGAGCAGTACTTC. This encodes CASSLRVGRTGQSEQYF.

The J gene is TRBJ1-5, the V gene TRBV6-1, with a possible D match to TRBD1 (6 bases). This CDR3 comprises 16 residues. Trimming pared 0 bases from V and 3 bases from J, leaving 12 bases between. Per the germline V gene, CDR1 is MNHNS and CDR2 is SASEGT. The CDR3: CASSEAVRGDNQPQHF. The CDR3 DNA reads TGTGCCAGCAGTGAAGCGGTCAGGGGAGACAATCAGCCCCAGCATTTT.

V gene TRBV28 combines with J gene TRBJ2-2; TRBD2 matches at 10 bases. J was trimmed by 7 bases and V by 3 bases; bases with no gene match: 5. Per germline, CDR1 MDHEN and CDR2 SYDVKM. This CDR3 has 15 amino acids. The CDR3: CASSFEREGRGELFF. CDR3 nucleotides: TGTGCCAGCAGTTTTGAGCGGGAGGGCCGCGGGGAGCTGTTTTTT.

Only a few counts were recorded for this clone. The CDR3 loop is CASSLDPTPRDTQYF. CDR3 in DNA: TGTGCCAGCAGCTTAGACCCAACCCCGAGAGATACGCAGTATTTT. The rearrangement links TRBV7-2 to TRBJ2-3; D is ambiguous. Germline values: CDR1 SGHTA, CDR2 FQGNSA. V was cut by 1 base and J by 5 bases, with 13 bases left in between. This CDR3 has 15 amino acids.

This clone was seen only once. V usage is TRBV5-1 and J usage is TRBJ1-1, with D perhaps matching TRBD1 (6 bases). The CDR3 sequence is 16 residues long. V was shortened by 0 bases and J by 5 bases, with 17 bases between the two germline ends. The V gene's germline CDR1 is SGHRS and CDR2 YFSETQ. CDR3: CASSLALGGGGTEAFF. For the CDR3, the DNA is TGCGCCAGCAGCTTGGCTTTAGGGGGTGGTGGGACTGAAGCTTTCTTT.

V gene TRBV18 combines with J gene TRBJ2-3; D not certain. Germline lookup yields CDR1 KGHSH and CDR2 LQKENI. CDR3 length: 13 residues. V was pared by 5 bases and J by 2 bases, with 8 bases between. The CDR3 DNA sequence: TGTGCCAGCTCAGGAAGGGACACAGATACGCAGTATTTT. Translated: CASSGRDTDTQYF.

A single count supports this clone. The J gene is TRBJ2-7, the V gene TRBV10-2; D gene ambiguous. The CDR3 sequence is 15 residues long. The germline gives CDR1 WSHSY, CDR2 SAAADI. Trimming stripped 5 bases from V and 6 bases from J, with 20 bases between. CDR3 residues: CASSPPQEEAAEQYF. The CDR3 DNA reads as TGCGCCAGCAGTCCCCCGCAGGAAGAGGCCGCCGAGCAGTACTTC.

The V and J genes are TRBV28 and TRBJ2-5; D unresolved. Deletions cut 3 bases from V and 9 bases from J, with 5 bases between. Germline lookup yields CDR1 MDHEN and CDR2 SYDVKM. The CDR3 is 10 amino acids. The CDR3 here is CASSFGPQYF. In nucleotides, the CDR3 is TGTGCCAGCAGTTTCGGTCCCCAGTACTTC.

This clone has more than one count but fewer than ten. The chain links TRBV10-3 to TRBJ1-1; D gene uncertain. The V gene's germline CDR1 is ENHRY and CDR2 SYGVKD. V was pared by 5 bases and J by 0 bases, with 1 base between. The CDR3 loop spans 11 amino acids. CDR3 protein: CAISMNTEAFF. Here the CDR3 DNA reads TGTGCCATCAGTATGAACACTGAAGCTTTCTTT.

This chain joins TRBV14 and TRBJ1-3; 8 positions match TRBD1. The J segment lost 0 bases and the V segment lost 6 bases, leaving 7 bases of the junction unmatched. Germline V gene sequence: CDR1 SGHDN, CDR2 FVKESK. The CDR3 is 16 residues long. CDR3 protein: CASRRAGQGSGNTIYF. The CDR3 DNA is TGTGCCAGCAGACGAGCAGGACAGGGCTCTGGAAACACCATATATTTT.

The chain employs TRBV28 and TRBJ2-1; 9 bases agree with TRBD1. The germline CDR1 and CDR2 sequences are MDHEN and SYDVKM. J gave up 10 bases and V 1 base, and 11 bases lay outside the gene matches. The CDR3 totals 16 residues. For the CDR3, the DNA is TGTGCCAGCAGTTTATTCGGGACAGGGCCGTCCCGGGAGCAGTTCTTC. Protein sequence: CASSLFGTGPSREQFF.

The genes are TRBV6-1 and TRBJ2-2; D uncertain. Germline V CDR1 and CDR2: MNHNS, SASEGT. The V gene lost 6 bases and the J gene lost 9 bases, with 11 bases spanning the gap. This CDR3 contains 12 residues. CDR3: CASRKVLWELFF. CDR3 in DNA: TGTGCCAGCAGGAAGGTACTCTGGGAGCTGTTTTTT.

V is TRBV20-1 and J is TRBJ2-7, with 7 bases fitting TRBD1. Germline V gene lookup returns CDR1 DFQATT and CDR2 SNEGSKA (reference sequence). The CDR3 runs to 11 residues. The ends lost 4 bases at V and 4 bases at J; junction bases unmatched: 1. The CDR3 DNA reads TGCAGTGCTATACAGGGGTACGAGCAGTACTTC. Its translation is CSAIQGYEQYF.

The DNA for the CDR3 is TGTGCCAGCAGTGCCCGACTAGCGGGGGGACTCACAGATACGCAGTATTTT. This encodes CASSARLAGGLTDTQYF. The V call is TRBV2, the J call TRBJ2-3; TRBD2 matches 13 bases. The CDR3 has 17 residues. The trim removed 4 bases at V and 2 bases at J, leaving 6 bases unmatched. The germline gives CDR1 SNHLY, CDR2 FYNNEI.

The chain joins TRBV21-1 to TRBJ2-2; the table's D call, TRBD1, was not checked against the DNA. TRBV21-1 is marked as a pseudogene. The CDR3 has 15 residues. CDR3 in amino acids: CASSSRDREIGELFF. The CDR3 region has the DNA TGTGCCAGCAGCTCGCGGGACAGGGAAATCGGGGAGCTGTTTTTT.

This clone was recorded a few times. The chain uses TRBV4-2 and TRBJ1-2; D remains ambiguous. Trimming took off 1 base at V and 11 bases at J, with 14 bases between the two ends. Germline V lookup: CDR1 LGHNA, CDR2 YNFKEQ. The length of the CDR3 is 13 residues. CDR3 loop: CASSQAPDRQYTF. The CDR3, as DNA: TGTGCCAGCAGCCAAGCGCCCGACCGACAATACACCTTC.

The rearrangement links TRBV7-6 to TRBJ2-5; tentative D call: TRBD2 (5 bases). V lost 5 bases, J lost 7 bases, and 14 bases lay in between. Germline CDR1 is SGHVS and CDR2 is FNYEAQ. The CDR3 runs 13 residues. This CDR3 is CASSGATEGTQYF. The CDR3 region has the DNA TGTGCCAGCAGCGGAGCTACCGAGGGGACCCAGTACTTC.

The chain joins TRBV28 to TRBJ1-1; no definite D call. The germline gives CDR1 MDHEN, CDR2 SYDVKM. This CDR3 spans 10 amino acids. Trimming pared 7 bases from V and 11 bases from J, leaving 11 bases between. The CDR3 reads CASIKFRAFF. Written as DNA, the CDR3 is TGTGCCAGCATTAAGTTCAGGGCTTTCTTT.

The chain carries TRBV15 and TRBJ2-7; TRBD2 aligns across 8 bases. V dropped 5 bases and J dropped 4; count of bases not matched to a gene: 13. The germline gives CDR1 LNHNV, CDR2 YYDKDF (reference sequence). CDR3 length equals 16 residues. The CDR3 coding sequence is TGTGCCACCAGCCTGAGGGGGACCGCTAGCGGGTACGAGCAGTACTTC. Its protein is CATSLRGTASGYEQYF.

J is TRBJ1-4 and V is TRBV18; D remains ambiguous. Trimming took 8 bases from V and 16 from J, leaving 23 bases between them. Germline V gives CDR1 KGHSH, CDR2 LQKENI. The CDR3 runs to 13 residues. The CDR3 spells CASDNRSQPPQFF. The CDR3 DNA sequence: TGTGCCAGCGACAACCGCTCTCAGCCACCACAGTTTTTT.

The chain couples TRBV10-2 to TRBJ1-2; D is unclear. The V end lost 2 bases, the J end lost 2 bases, and 6 bases lay between the germline ends. CDR3 size: 13 residues. The V gene's germline CDR1 is WSHSY and CDR2 SAAADI. CDR3 protein: CASSEAANYGYTF. CDR3 DNA: TGCGCCAGCAGTGAGGCAGCAAACTATGGCTACACCTTC.

V usage is TRBV27 and J usage is TRBJ2-5, with 7 bases identical to TRBD1. Germline V lookup: CDR1 MNHEY, CDR2 SMNVEV (reference sequence). This CDR3 region has 14 residues. The trim removed 6 bases at V and 5 bases at J, leaving 9 bases unmatched. The CDR3 loop is CASRTDRVGETQYF. The CDR3 DNA reads as TGTGCCAGCAGGACCGACAGGGTCGGTGAGACCCAGTACTTC.

The gene calls are TRBV7-8 and TRBJ2-7; 8 nucleotides agree with TRBD2. Trimming at V came to 4 bases and at J to 5 bases, leaving 7 bases not matched to a gene. The CDR3 length is 14 residues. From germline, CDR1 is SGHVS and CDR2 FQNEAQ. The CDR3 protein is CASSSPGLGHEQYF. The CDR3, as DNA: TGTGCCAGCAGCTCGCCGGGACTAGGGCACGAGCAGTACTTC.

The chain carries TRBV18 and TRBJ1-4; 8 bases match TRBD1. Trimming cost V 3 bases and J 12 bases; bases outside gene matches: 9. The length of the CDR3 is 14 residues. The germline V gene encodes CDR1 KGHSH and CDR2 LQKENI. CDR3 sequence (DNA): TGTGCCAGCTCACCGGACAGGGTTCGTAGGGAACTGTTTTTT. It translates to CASSPDRVRRELFF.

This clone appeared a few times. CDR3 loop: CASSWGSGSYSYNEQFF. The CDR3 DNA is TGTGCCAGCAGCTGGGGTAGCGGGTCTTACTCCTACAATGAGCAGTTCTTC. The genes are TRBV7-8 and TRBJ2-1; 7 bases line up with TRBD2. This CDR3 contains 17 residues. Germline CDR1 SGHVS, CDR2 FQNEAQ. Unmatched junction bases numbered 9, after V lost 4 bases and J lost 0 bases.

The chain employs TRBV11-2 and TRBJ2-5, with 8 nucleotides matching TRBD2. The CDR3 length is 15 residues. The ends lost 5 bases at V and 1 base at J; junction bases unmatched: 6. The germline V gene encodes CDR1 SGHAT and CDR2 FQNNGV. The DNA for the CDR3 is TGTGCCAGCAGCCCGGGGGGGCGGTTCCAAGAGACCCAGTACTTC. Amino acid sequence: CASSPGGRFQETQYF. The full variable domain, in which reference TRBV11-2 and TRBJ2-5 provide the parts outside the CDR3, is EAGVAQSPRYKIIEKRQSVAFWCNPISGHATLYWYQQILGQGPKLLIQFQNNGVVDDSQLPKDRFSAERLKGVDSTLKIQPAKLEDSAVYLCASSPGGRFQETQYFGPGTRLLVL.

The chain employs TRBV7-6 and TRBJ2-5; D possibly corresponds to TRBD2 (6 bases). Germline V gene lookup returns CDR1 SGHVS and CDR2 FNYEAQ. CDR3 length equals 15 residues. Trimming removed 5 bases at V and 5 bases at J, with 18 bases between. This CDR3 is CASSLGGGESETQYF. DNA of the CDR3: TGTGCCAGCAGCCTCGGCGGAGGGGAGTCGGAGACCCAGTACTTC.

This clone occurred a few times. The chain combines TRBV7-2 with TRBJ2-1; D is unresolved. V gave up 1 base and J gave up 7 bases, with 14 bases separating them. Germline V CDR1 and CDR2: SGHTA, FQGNSA. The CDR3 is made up of 15 amino acids. CDR3 bases: TGTGCCAGCAGCTTAGAGCGACTCCTTAGGAATGAGCAGTTCTTC. It translates to CASSLERLLRNEQFF.